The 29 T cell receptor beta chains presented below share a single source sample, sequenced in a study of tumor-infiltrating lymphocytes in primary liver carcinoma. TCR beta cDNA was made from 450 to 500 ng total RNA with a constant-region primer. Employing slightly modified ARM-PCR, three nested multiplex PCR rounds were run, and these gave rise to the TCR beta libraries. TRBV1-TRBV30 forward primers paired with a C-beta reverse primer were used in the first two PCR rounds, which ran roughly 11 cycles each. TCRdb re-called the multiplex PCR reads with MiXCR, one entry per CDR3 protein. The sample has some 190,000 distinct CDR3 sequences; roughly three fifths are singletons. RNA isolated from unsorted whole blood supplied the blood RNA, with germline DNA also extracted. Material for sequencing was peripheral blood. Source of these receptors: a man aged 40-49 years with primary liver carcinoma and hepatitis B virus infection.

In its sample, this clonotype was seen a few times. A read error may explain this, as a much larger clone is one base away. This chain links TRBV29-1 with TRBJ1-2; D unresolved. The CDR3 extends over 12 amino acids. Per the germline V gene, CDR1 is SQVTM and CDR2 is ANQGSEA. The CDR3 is CSVVEGGYDYTF. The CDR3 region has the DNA TGCAGCGTTGTGGAGGGTGGCTATGACTACACCTTC.

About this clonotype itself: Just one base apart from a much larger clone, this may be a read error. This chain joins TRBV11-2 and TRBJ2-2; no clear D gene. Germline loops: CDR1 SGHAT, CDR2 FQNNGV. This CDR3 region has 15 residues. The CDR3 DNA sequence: TGTACCAGCAGCCCAGTGGGCGGACACACCGGGGAGCTGTTTTTT. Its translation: CTSSPVGGHTGELFF.

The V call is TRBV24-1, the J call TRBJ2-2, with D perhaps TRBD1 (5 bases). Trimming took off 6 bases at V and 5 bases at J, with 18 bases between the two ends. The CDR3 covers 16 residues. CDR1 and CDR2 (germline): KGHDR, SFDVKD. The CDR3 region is CATSKGKPEGTGELFF. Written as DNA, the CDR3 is TGTGCCACCAGTAAGGGGAAGCCCGAAGGGACCGGGGAGCTGTTTTTT.

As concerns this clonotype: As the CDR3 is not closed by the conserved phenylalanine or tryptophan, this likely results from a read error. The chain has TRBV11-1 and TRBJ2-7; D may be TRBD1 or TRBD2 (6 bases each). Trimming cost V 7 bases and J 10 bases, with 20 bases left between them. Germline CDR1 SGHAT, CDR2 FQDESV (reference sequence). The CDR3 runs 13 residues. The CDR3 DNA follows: TGTGCCAGCACCTACGGGGGCCCCGGGGAACAGTACTCC. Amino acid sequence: CASTYGGPGEQYS.

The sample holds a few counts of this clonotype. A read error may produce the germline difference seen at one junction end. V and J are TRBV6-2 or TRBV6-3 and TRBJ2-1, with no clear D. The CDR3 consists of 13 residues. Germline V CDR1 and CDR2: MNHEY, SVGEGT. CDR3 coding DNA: TGTACCAGCAGAACCCGATGGGACAATGAGCAGTTCTTC. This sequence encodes CTSRTRWDNEQFF.

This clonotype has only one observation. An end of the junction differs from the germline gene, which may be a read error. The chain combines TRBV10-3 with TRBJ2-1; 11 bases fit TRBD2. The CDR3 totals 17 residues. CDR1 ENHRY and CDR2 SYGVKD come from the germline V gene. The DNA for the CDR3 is TGTGCCATCGGGGGGCCGGGACTAGCGGATTCCTACAATGAGCAGCTCTTC. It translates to CAIGGPGLADSYNEQLF.

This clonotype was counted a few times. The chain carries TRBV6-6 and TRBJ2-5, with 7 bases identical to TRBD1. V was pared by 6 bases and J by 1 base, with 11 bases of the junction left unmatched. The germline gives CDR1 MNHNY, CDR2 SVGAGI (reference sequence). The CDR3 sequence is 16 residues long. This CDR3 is CASSGSNGTAQETQYF. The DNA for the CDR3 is TGTGCCAGCAGCGGTTCAAACGGGACAGCCCAAGAGACCCAGTACTTC.

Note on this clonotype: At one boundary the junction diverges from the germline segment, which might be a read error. The CDR3 region is CARSLTDGAYEQFF. DNA for the CDR3: TGTGCCAGGAGCTTAACCGATGGAGCCTATGAGCAGTTCTTC. The rearrangement uses TRBV11-2 and TRBJ2-1; D is ambiguous. This CDR3 region has 14 residues. The germline V gene has CDR1 SGHAT and CDR2 FQNNGV.

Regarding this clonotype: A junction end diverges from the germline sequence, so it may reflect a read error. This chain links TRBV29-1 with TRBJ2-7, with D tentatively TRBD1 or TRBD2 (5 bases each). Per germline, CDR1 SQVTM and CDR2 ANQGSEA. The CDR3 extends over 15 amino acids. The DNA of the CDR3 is TGCAGCGTTGAAGAAGAAGGACTGGGGGTCTACGAGCAGTACTTT. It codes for CSVEEEGLGVYEQYF.

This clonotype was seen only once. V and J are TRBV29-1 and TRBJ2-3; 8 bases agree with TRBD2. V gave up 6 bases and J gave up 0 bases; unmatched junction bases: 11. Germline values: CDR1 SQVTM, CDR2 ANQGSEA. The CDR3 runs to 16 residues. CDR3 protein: CSVGTRGSSSTDTQYF. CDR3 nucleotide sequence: TGCAGCGTGGGGACTAGAGGGAGTTCGAGCACAGATACGCAGTATTTT.

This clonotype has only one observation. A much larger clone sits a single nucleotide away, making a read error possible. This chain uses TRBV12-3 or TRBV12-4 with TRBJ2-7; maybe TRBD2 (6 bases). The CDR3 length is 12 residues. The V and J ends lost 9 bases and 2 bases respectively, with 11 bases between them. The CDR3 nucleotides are TGTGCCAGAAGCGGGTCTCCCTACGAGCAGTACTTC. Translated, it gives CARSGSPYEQYF.

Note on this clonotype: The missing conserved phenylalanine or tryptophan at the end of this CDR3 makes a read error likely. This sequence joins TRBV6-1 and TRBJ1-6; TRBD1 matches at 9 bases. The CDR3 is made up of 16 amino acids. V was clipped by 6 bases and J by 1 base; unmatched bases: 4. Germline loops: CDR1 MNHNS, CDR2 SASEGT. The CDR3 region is CASSQQGASYNSPLHL. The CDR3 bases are TGTGCCAGCAGCCAACAGGGGGCTTCCTATAATTCACCCCTCCACCTT.

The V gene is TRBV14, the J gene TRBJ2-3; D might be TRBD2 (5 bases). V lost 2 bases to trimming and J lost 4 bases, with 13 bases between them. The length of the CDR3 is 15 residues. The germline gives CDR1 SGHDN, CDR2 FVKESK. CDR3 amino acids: CASSQYEGFPDTQYF. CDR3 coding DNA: TGTGCCAGCAGCCAATATGAGGGATTCCCAGATACGCAGTATTTT.

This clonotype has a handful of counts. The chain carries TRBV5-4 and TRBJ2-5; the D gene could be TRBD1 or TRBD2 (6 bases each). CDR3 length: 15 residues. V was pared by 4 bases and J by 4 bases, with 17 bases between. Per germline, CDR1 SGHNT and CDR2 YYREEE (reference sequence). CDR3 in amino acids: CASSEGGSSAETQYF. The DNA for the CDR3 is TGTGCCAGCAGCGAGGGGGGTTCTAGCGCAGAGACCCAGTACTTC.

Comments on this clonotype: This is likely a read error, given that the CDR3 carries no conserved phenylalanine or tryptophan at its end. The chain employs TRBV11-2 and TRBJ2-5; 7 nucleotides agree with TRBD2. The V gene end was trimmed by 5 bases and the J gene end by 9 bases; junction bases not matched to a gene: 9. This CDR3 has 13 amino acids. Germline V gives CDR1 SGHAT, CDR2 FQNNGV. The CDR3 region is CASSLAHREAQYS. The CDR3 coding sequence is TGTGCCAGCAGCCTTGCGCACCGGGAGGCCCAGTACTCC.

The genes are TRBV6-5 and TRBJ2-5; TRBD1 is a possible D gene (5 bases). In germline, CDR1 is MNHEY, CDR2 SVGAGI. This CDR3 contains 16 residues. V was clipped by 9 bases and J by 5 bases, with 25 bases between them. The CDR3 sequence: CARSKTQPGLGETQYF. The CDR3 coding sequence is TGTGCCAGAAGTAAAACGCAACCAGGGTTGGGGGAGACCCAGTACTTC.

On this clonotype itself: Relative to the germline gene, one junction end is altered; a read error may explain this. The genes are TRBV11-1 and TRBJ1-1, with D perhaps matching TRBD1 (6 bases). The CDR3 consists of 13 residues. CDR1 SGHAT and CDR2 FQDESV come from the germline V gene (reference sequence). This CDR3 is CASSLLDSTKAFF. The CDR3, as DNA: TGTGCCAGCAGCTTATTGGACAGCACTAAAGCTTTCTTT.

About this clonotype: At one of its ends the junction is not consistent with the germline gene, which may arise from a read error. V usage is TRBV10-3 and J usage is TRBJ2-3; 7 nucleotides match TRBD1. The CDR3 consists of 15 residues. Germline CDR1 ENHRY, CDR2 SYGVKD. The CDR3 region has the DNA TGCGCCATCAGTGCTGGTAGGGGGCGCACAGATACGCAGTATTTT. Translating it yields CAISAGRGRTDTQYF.

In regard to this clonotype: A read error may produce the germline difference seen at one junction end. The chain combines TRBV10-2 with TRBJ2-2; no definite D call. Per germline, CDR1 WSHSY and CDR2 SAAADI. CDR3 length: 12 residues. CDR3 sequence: CTSSLASGELFF. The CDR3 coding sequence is TGCACCAGCAGTTTGGCGTCCGGGGAGCTGTTTTTT.

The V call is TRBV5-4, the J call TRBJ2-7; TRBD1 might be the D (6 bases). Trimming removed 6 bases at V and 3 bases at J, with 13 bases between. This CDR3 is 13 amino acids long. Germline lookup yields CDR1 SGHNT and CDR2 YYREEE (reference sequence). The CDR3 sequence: CASTTGGGYEQYF. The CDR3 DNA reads TGTGCCAGCACCACTGGGGGCGGCTACGAGCAGTACTTC.

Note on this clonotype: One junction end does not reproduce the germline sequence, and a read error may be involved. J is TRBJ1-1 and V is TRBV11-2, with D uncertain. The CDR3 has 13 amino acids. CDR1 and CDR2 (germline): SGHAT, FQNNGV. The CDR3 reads CASSVDMNTEAFF. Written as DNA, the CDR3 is TGTGCCAGCAGCGTAGACATGAACACTGAAGCTTTCTTT.

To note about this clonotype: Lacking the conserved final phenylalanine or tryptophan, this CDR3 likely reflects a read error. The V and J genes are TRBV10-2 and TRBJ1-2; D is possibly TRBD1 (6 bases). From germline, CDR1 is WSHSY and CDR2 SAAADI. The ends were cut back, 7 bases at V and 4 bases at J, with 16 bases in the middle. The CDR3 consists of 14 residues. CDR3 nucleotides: TGCGCCAGCACCCGAGACAGGCAGGGCTATGGCTACACCCTC. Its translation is CASTRDRQGYGYTL.

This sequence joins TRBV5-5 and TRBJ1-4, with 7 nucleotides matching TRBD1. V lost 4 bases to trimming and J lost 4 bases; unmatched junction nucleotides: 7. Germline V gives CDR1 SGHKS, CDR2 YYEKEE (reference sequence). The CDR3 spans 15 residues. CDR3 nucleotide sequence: TGTGCCAGCAGCCCGACAGGGTATAATAATGAAAAACTGTTTTTT. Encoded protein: CASSPTGYNNEKLFF.

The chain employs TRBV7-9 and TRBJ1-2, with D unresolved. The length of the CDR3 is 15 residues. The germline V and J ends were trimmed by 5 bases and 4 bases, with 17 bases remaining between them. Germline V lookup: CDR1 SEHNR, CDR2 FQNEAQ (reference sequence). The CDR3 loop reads CASSPRADTLYGYTF. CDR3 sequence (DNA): TGTGCCAGCAGCCCCCGGGCCGATACTCTCTATGGCTACACCTTC.

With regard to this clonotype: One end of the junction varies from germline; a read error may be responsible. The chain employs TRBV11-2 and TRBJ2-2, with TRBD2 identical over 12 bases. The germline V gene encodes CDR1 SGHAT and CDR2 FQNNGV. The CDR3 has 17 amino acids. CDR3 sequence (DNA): TGTGCCAGCAGCTTACTAGCGGGAGGGCCTGGCACCTGGGAGCTCTTTTTT. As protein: CASSLLAGGPGTWELFF.

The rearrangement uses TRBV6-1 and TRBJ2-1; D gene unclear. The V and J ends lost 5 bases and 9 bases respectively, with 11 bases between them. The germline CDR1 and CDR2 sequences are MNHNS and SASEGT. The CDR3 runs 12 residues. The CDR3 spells CASSNTGIEQFF. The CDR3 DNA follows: TGTGCCAGCAGTAACACGGGTATTGAGCAGTTCTTC.

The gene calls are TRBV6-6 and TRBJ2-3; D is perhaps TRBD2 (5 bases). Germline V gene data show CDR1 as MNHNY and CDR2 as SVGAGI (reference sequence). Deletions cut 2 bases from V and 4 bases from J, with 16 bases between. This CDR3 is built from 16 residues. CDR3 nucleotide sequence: TGTGCCAGCAGTTACCTTGGGGTACTAGAGGCAGATACGCAGTATTTT. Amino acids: CASSYLGVLEADTQYF.

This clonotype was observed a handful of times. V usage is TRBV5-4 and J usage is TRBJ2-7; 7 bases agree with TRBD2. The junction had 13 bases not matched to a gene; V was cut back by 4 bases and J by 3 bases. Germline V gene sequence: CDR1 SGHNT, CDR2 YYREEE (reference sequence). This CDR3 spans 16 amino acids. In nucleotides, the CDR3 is TGTGCCAGCAGCCCAGGTAGCGGGCGCCCGTACTACGAGCAGTACTTC. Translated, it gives CASSPGSGRPYYEQYF.

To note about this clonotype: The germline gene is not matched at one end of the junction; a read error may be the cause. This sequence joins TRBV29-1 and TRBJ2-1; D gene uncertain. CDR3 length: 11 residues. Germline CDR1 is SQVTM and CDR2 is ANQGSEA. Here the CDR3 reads CSVVLFNVQFF. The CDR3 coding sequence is TGCAGCGTTGTGCTCTTCAATGTGCAGTTCTTC.